The 15 T cell receptor beta chains in this list originate from one sample, sequenced in a study of blood T cell repertoires in COVID-19. The assay was immunoSEQ multiplex PCR, and TCRdb's table has in-frame clones only and misses some. The sample has about 480,000 clones, roughly 89% seen once. The sample consisted of peripheral blood. The source is a man aged 18 to 29 with COVID-19, enrolled during active disease.

This chain connects TRBV10-2 to TRBJ1-1, with D hard to call. Germline loops: CDR1 WSHSY, CDR2 SAAADI. V was clipped by 4 bases and J by 3 bases, with 12 bases between them. This CDR3 comprises 14 residues. This chain's CDR3 is CASSVTVADTEAFF. The CDR3 DNA reads TGCGCCAGCAGTGTGACCGTAGCGGACACTGAAGCTTTCTTT.

V and J are TRBV4-1 and TRBJ1-5; 8 bases match TRBD1. The junction had 6 bases not matched to a gene; V was cut back by 4 bases and J by 7 bases. Germline V gene data show CDR1 as MGHRA and CDR2 as YSYEKL. This CDR3 is built from 14 residues. In DNA, the CDR3 is TGCGCCAGCAGCCGGACAGGGACGGGACAGCCCCAGCATTTT. Translation: CASSRTGTGQPQHF.

The rearrangement links TRBV14 to TRBJ2-1, with TRBD2 matching over 8 bases. Germline CDR1 reads SGHDN; CDR2 reads FVKESK. The CDR3 runs 18 residues. V was clipped by 1 base and J by 7 bases; unmatched bases: 15. This chain's CDR3 is CASSQVTGGYAPRNEQFF. The CDR3 coding sequence is TGTGCCAGCAGCCAAGTTACGGGAGGGTATGCGCCTCGGAATGAGCAGTTCTTC.

This clone has just one count. The same CDR3 can be traced to other DNA sequences in this sample. V and J are TRBV5-4 and TRBJ2-5, with D tentatively TRBD1 (5 bases). The CDR3 has 13 residues. Germline-derived CDR1 and CDR2 are SGHNT and YYREEE (reference sequence). The V and J ends lost 1 base and 4 bases respectively, with 8 bases between them. The CDR3: CASSLRGRETQYF. Written as DNA, the CDR3 is TGTGCCAGCAGCTTGAGGGGTCGAGAGACCCAGTACTTC.

The gene calls are TRBV21-1 and TRBJ2-3; the D call in the table, TRBD2, was not verified against the DNA. TRBV21-1 constitutes a pseudogene. The CDR3 runs to 14 residues. The CDR3 bases are TGTGCCAGCAGCAAACTGAGGGAGTATGATACGCAGTATTTT. Translated, it gives CASSKLREYDTQYF.

The V gene is TRBV15, the J gene TRBJ2-1; TRBD2 agrees at 10 bases. With V trimmed by 0 bases and J by 8 bases, 7 bases remained unmatched. In germline, CDR1 is LNHNV, CDR2 YYDKDF (reference sequence). The length of the CDR3 is 16 residues. The CDR3: CATSRDYGSGRHEQFF. CDR3 coding DNA: TGTGCCACCAGCAGAGATTACGGTAGCGGGAGGCATGAGCAGTTCTTC.

This chain links TRBV18 with TRBJ2-7; D uncertain. Germline lookup yields CDR1 KGHSH and CDR2 LQKENI. The CDR3 length is 14 residues. V dropped 3 bases and J dropped 5 bases, with 14 bases sitting between them. The DNA for the CDR3 is TGTGCCAGCTCACCCCAGCAGGATAACCACGAGCAGTACTTC. It is translated as CASSPQQDNHEQYF.

V usage is TRBV10-1 and J usage is TRBJ2-6, with a tentative D call TRBD1 (6 bases). Germline values: CDR1 WNHNN, CDR2 SYGVQD (reference sequence). V gave up 3 bases and J gave up 1 base, with 7 bases separating them. The CDR3 is 15 residues long. CDR3 sequence reads: CASSEGGSGANVLTF. CDR3 nucleotide sequence: TGCGCCAGCAGTGAAGGGGGTTCTGGGGCCAACGTCCTGACTTTC.

This clone was seen more than once but under ten times. J is TRBJ1-5 and V is TRBV2, with 10 nucleotides matching TRBD1. Germline lookup yields CDR1 SNHLY and CDR2 FYNNEI. The V gene end was trimmed by 4 bases and the J gene end by 0 bases; junction bases not matched to a gene: 6. The CDR3 runs 17 residues. CDR3 nucleotides: TGTGCCAGCAGTGGGACAGGGGGAGGGTATAGCAATCAGCCCCAGCATTTT. Translation: CASSGTGGGYSNQPQHF.

The chain's CDR3 is CASSENKGPYEQYF. For the CDR3, the DNA is TGTGCCAGCAGCGAGAATAAGGGGCCCTACGAGCAGTACTTC. The rearrangement uses TRBV7-9 and TRBJ2-7; possible D gene TRBD1, 5 bases. Trimming left V 5 bases short and J 2 bases short, with 13 bases between. Germline V gene data show CDR1 as SEHNR and CDR2 as FQNEAQ (reference sequence). This CDR3 spans 14 amino acids.

The chain uses TRBV19 and TRBJ2-5; 8 bases match TRBD2. Unmatched junction bases numbered 11, after V lost 6 bases and J lost 5 bases. This CDR3 has 15 amino acids. Germline CDR1 is LNHDA and CDR2 is SQIVND (reference sequence). The chain's CDR3 is CASSPPPAGEETQYF. The DNA of the CDR3 is TGTGCCAGTAGCCCCCCCCCAGCGGGAGAGGAGACCCAGTACTTC.

The J gene is TRBJ1-2, the V gene TRBV7-9; D might be TRBD1 (6 bases). The CDR3 contains 15 residues. V shed 5 bases and J shed 0 bases, with 13 bases lying between them. Germline CDR1 reads SEHNR; CDR2 reads FQNEAQ (reference sequence). The CDR3 bases are TGTGCCAGCAGCCAGACAGGAATCTCTAACTATGGCTACACCTTC. As protein: CASSQTGISNYGYTF.

CDR3 loop: CASSYGQSSYNEQFF. DNA for the CDR3: TGTGCCAGCAGTTACGGGCAGAGCTCCTACAATGAGCAGTTCTTC. The rearrangement uses TRBV6-6 and TRBJ2-1; no firm D call. The germline V gene encodes CDR1 MNHNY and CDR2 SVGAGI (reference sequence). The CDR3 has 15 amino acids. V lost 2 bases and J 0 bases, leaving 8 bases between the germline ends.

The count of this clone is one. The sample has other DNA sequences that encode this CDR3 too. The chain recombines TRBV18 with TRBJ2-3; D is possibly TRBD2 (6 bases). The germline V gene has CDR1 KGHSH and CDR2 LQKENI. The V end lost 5 bases, the J end lost 3 bases, and 12 bases lay between the germline ends. The CDR3 length is 14 residues. The CDR3 reads CASSAGTGTDTQYF. DNA of the CDR3: TGTGCCAGCTCAGCCGGGACTGGAACAGATACGCAGTATTTT.

The rearrangement links TRBV18 to TRBJ1-1; TRBD1 is a possible D gene (6 bases). Germline loops: CDR1 KGHSH, CDR2 LQKENI. Trimming left V 3 bases short and J 1 base short, with 9 bases between. CDR3 length: 14 residues. CDR3 sequence: CASSPTGPNTEAFF. For the CDR3, the DNA is TGTGCCAGCTCACCTACAGGGCCGAACACTGAAGCTTTCTTT.